The clone carrying this T cell receptor (beta chain) was counted between two and nine times. What it binds is unknown. This entry comes from a study of T cells in Graves' hyperthyroidism and ophthalmopathy. Study information: Once the initial diagnosis was made, peripheral blood was obtained before any treatment.

The CDR3 loop spans 15 amino acids. Germline CDR1 reads MNHNS; CDR2 reads SASEGT. Trimming removed 4 bases from V and 0 bases from J, with 12 bases in between. Ophthalmopathy patients showed a Clinical Activity Score of at least 3, NOSPECS grade of at least 4 and duration under 3 months. The study excluded patients with uncontrolled infection, other autoimmune disease, pregnancy or lactation. Amplification yielded TCR beta CDR3 regions, with RNA transcripts as the source. Using the HTBI primer set, a first-round RT-PCR was run on the TCR CDR3. MiXCR, applied by TCRdb to the multiplex PCR reads, yields one record per CDR3 protein. The data contain approximately 620,000 distinct CDR3 sequences, roughly a sixth of them singletons. Broader study findings: Blood held most thyroid clonotypes expanded above 0.001 frequency.

This clonotype was sampled from a woman aged 40 to 50 with Graves' ophthalmopathy. The material sequenced was blood. The rearrangement joins TRBV6-1 to TRBJ1-1; D is perhaps TRBD1 (6 bases). The CDR3 DNA reads as TGTGCCAGCAGTGCCACGGGGGCTATGAACACTGAAGCTTTCTTT. Translation: CASSATGAMNTEAFF.